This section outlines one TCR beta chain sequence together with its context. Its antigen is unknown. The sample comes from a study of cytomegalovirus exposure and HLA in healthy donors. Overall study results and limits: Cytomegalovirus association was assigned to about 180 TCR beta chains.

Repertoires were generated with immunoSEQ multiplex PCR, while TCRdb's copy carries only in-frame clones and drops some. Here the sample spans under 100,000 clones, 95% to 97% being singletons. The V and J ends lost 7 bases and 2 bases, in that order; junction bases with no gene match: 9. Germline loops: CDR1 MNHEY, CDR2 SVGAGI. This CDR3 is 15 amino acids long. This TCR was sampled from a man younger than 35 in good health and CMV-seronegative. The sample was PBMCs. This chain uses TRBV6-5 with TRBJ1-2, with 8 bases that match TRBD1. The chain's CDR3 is CASTKGQGRNYGYTF. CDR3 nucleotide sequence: TGTGCCAGCACCAAAGGACAGGGCCGGAACTATGGCTACACCTTC.